This TCR beta chain is from a study of cytomegalovirus exposure and HLA in healthy donors. Study in general: Later analysis reported that the 130 or so validation repertoires shared the platform of the approximately 690 first-cohort repertoires.

It was the approximately 120-subject validation cohort, separate from the approximately 620-subject first cohort, to which the donors belonged. The method was immunoSEQ multiplex PCR; TCRdb's version includes in-frame clones alone and lacks a portion of them. The sample yields about 220,000 clones, 80% to 95% seen once. Trimming cost V 6 bases and J 2 bases; bases outside gene matches: 7. Germline V gives CDR1 LNHDA, CDR2 SQIVND (reference sequence). The CDR3 runs to 14 residues. The source is a woman under 30 in good health and CMV-seronegative. The sequenced sample was PBMCs. V is TRBV19 and J is TRBJ2-7; 7 bases align to TRBD1. The CDR3 nucleotides read TGTGCCAGTAGCTCCCTGGACAGGCCCTACGAGCAGTACTTC. It encodes CASSSLDRPYEQYF.